These T cell receptor beta chains were read from a single sample in a study of human T cells and chemical hapten exposure. MiXCR was run by TCRdb on the RACE reads, yielding one entry per CDR3 protein. Of about 350,000 distinct CDR3 sequences in the sample, about 6% were seen once. This material consisted of whole blood, taken in connection with sensitization to the hapten diphenylcyclopropenone (DPC). Source of these receptors: a woman younger than 30 with alopecia areata. Some clones in this sample may be carry-over from other donors' samples. CDR3s include the opening cysteine and the closing phenylalanine or tryptophan. D genes are given only for firm matches. Size is stated for part of the rows, as once, few or many counts, or as a class when the clone is expanded.

j_gene,v_gene,abundance,len,d_gene,CDR3nt,CDR3aa
TRBJ1-1,TRBV11-3,many,13,.,TGTGCCAGCAGCTTGTTCACCGACACTGAAGCTTTCTTT,CASSLFTDTEAFF
TRBJ2-6,TRBV18,few,15,.,TGTGCCAGCTCACGCGACGGGTCTGGGGCCAACGTCCTGACTTTC,CASSRDGSGANVLTF
TRBJ2-6,TRBV19,few,15,.,TGTGCCAGTAGTATTACGAGCTCTGGGGCCAACGTCCTGACTTTC,CASSITSSGANVLTF
TRBJ2-7,TRBV20-1,.,12,.,TGCAGTGCTTCGGGGGCCGAGTACGAGCAGTACTTC,CSASGAEYEQYF
TRBJ1-5,TRBV12-3/TRBV12-4,many,13,.,TGTGCCAGCAGGAACATTGGGGGTCAGCCCCAGCATTTT,CASRNIGGQPQHF
TRBJ1-4,TRBV6-5,many,14,.,TGTGCCAGCAGTAGGGGATATTCGGATGAAAAACTGTTTTTT,CASSRGYSDEKLFF
TRBJ1-2,TRBV18,few,15,TRBD1,TGTGCCAGCTCACCACTGGACAGGGAGAGCTATGGCTACACCTTC,CASSPLDRESYGYTF
TRBJ2-7,TRBV6-2/TRBV6-3,.,17,.,TGTGCCAGTGGGATAGCATACCTGACAGGGAGGAACGGCGAGCAGTACTTC,CASGIAYLTGRNGEQYF
TRBJ2-4,TRBV18,.,14,TRBD2,TGTGCCAGCTCACCAGGTAGCGGGGACAACATTCAGTACTTC,CASSPGSGDNIQYF
TRBJ1-2,TRBV6-5,few,15,.,TGTGCCAGCAGGGGCCCAGGGAGTTCGACCGATGGCTACACCTTC,CASRGPGSSTDGYTF
TRBJ2-7,TRBV29-1,few,15,TRBD2,TGCAGCGTCGGGGGGTCGTATGGGGCCCGCTACGAGCAGTACTTC,CSVGGSYGARYEQYF
TRBJ1-3,TRBV27,.,15,.,TGTGCCAGCAGTTTGACATGGGCCTCTGGAAACACCATATATTTT,CASSLTWASGNTIYF
TRBJ2-2,TRBV27,many,13,.,TGTGCCAGTCAGGGCCGCAGGAGCGGGGAGCTGTTTTTT,CASQGRRSGELFF
TRBJ1-2,TRBV12-5,few,16,.,TGTGCTAGTGGTTTGTGGGGCAGCGATGAAAACTATGGCTACACCTTC,CASGLWGSDENYGYTF
TRBJ2-4,TRBV28,.,15,TRBD1,TGTGCCACTCAGACAGGGGGCGAAGCCAAAAACATTCAGTACTTC,CATQTGGEAKNIQYF
TRBJ1-5,TRBV6-6,many,16,.,TGTGCCAGCAGTTTCCAACCTGGACAGTTGGATCAGCCCCAGCATTTT,CASSFQPGQLDQPQHF
TRBJ2-3,TRBV6-2/TRBV6-3,few,16,TRBD2,TGTGCCAGCTCGAACCATAGCGGGGGCTTCACAGATACGCAGTATTTT,CASSNHSGGFTDTQYF
TRBJ1-2,TRBV18,many,13,.,TGTGCCAGCTCAATTAGTGCGAACTATGGCTACACCTTC,CASSISANYGYTF
TRBJ2-3,TRBV5-1,.,15,.,TGCGCCAGCAGCTTGGGGGCAGACTACACAGATACGCAGTATTTT,CASSLGADYTDTQYF
TRBJ2-4,TRBV6-5,few,13,.,TGTGCCAGCAGGGCCCGACAGGCCCCTAGGGTGTACTTC,CASRARQAPRVYF
TRBJ2-7,TRBV28,many,12,.,TGTGCCAGCGGCGCAGCCGCCTACGAGCAGTACTTC,CASGAAAYEQYF
TRBJ2-7,TRBV5-6,.,13,.,TGTGCCAGCAGCTTTACAGCCTCCTACGAGCAGTACTTC,CASSFTASYEQYF
TRBJ2-7,TRBV5-1,few,15,.,TGCGCCAGCAGAGCGGACGTCTATTATGCCTACGAGCAGTACTTC,CASRADVYYAYEQYF
TRBJ1-4,TRBV7-2,.,17,.,TGTGCCAGCAGCTTAGTTATCTACAGGGCAGGGAGGGGAAAACTGTTTTTT,CASSLVIYRAGRGKLFF
TRBJ2-5,TRBV12-3/TRBV12-4,few,15,.,TGTGCCAGCAGTCCGCAGTTCGGAGGGCAAGAGACCCAGTACTTC,CASSPQFGGQETQYF
TRBJ2-7,TRBV3-1,.,15,TRBD1,TGTGCCAGCAGCCGGACCGGGGACAGGGGGGACGAGCAGTACTTC,CASSRTGDRGDEQYF
TRBJ2-1,TRBV19,.,15,.,TGTGCCAGTAGTAGAGACCCGCCGGCCTACAATGAGCAGTTCTTC,CASSRDPPAYNEQFF
TRBJ2-1,TRBV6-5,few,15,.,TGTGCCAGCAGTTCCAATTTCGAAACAGCTAATGAGCAGTTCTTC,CASSSNFETANEQFF
TRBJ2-1,TRBV20-1,many,13,TRBD1,TGCAGTGCGAAAGGACAGGTCTACAATGAGCAGTTCTTC,CSAKGQVYNEQFF
TRBJ2-3,TRBV7-2,.,16,TRBD2,TGTGCCAGCAGCTCACCACTAGCGGGGTTAACAGATACGCAGTATTTT,CASSSPLAGLTDTQYF
TRBJ2-2,TRBV7-9,few,15,TRBD1,TGTGCCAGCAGATCTGACAGGGAACTCTCCGGGGAGCTGTTTTTT,CASRSDRELSGELFF
TRBJ1-1,TRBV7-2,many,15,.,TGTGCCAGCAGCTTCTCCTTCAGGGGCTCAACTGAAGCTTTCTTT,CASSFSFRGSTEAFF
TRBJ1-1,TRBV12-3/TRBV12-4,many,13,TRBD1,TGTGCCAGCAACAACAGGGGGAACACTGAAGCTTTCTTT,CASNNRGNTEAFF
TRBJ1-2,TRBV29-1,many,12,TRBD1,TGCAGCGTTGGAAAGGGGGCGGCCGGCTACACCTTC,CSVGKGAAGYTF
TRBJ2-1,TRBV5-1,.,15,TRBD2,TGCGCCAGCAGCTTGGTGGCTAGCGGGGATGGCCAGCAGTTCTTC,CASSLVASGDGQQFF
TRBJ2-7,TRBV5-1,few,13,.,TGCGCCAGCCGACGGGCTTTTGAAGGCGAGCAGTACTTC,CASRRAFEGEQYF
TRBJ1-2,TRBV29-1,many,17,.,TGCAGCGTTGAAGATCTGGCGGGGGCGGGCCGCCGATATGGCTACACCTTC,CSVEDLAGAGRRYGYTF
TRBJ1-6,TRBV21-1,few,15,.,TGTGCCAGCAGCATCCGGGCCCACAGCGATTCACCCCTCCACTTT,CASSIRAHSDSPLHF
TRBJ1-1,TRBV20-1,few,13,.,TGCAGTGCCTCACAGATAATGAACACTGAAGCTTTCTTT,CSASQIMNTEAFF
TRBJ2-1,TRBV4-3,many,16,TRBD1,TGCGCCAGCAGCCAAGGACCGGGACAGGTCGCCAATGAGCAGTTCTTC,CASSQGPGQVANEQFF
TRBJ2-3,TRBV7-2,.,16,TRBD2,TGTGCCAGCAGCTTAGTCCTTTGGACTAGCGGGGATACGCAGTATTTT,CASSLVLWTSGDTQYF
TRBJ2-3,TRBV4-3,once,16,.,TGCGCCAGCAGCCAAGATGGGGGGCTAGCCGCAGATACGCAGTATTTT,CASSQDGGLAADTQYF
TRBJ2-3,TRBV6-6,.,14,TRBD2,TGTGCCAGCATCTCACGGGGGGGTGCAGATACGCAGTATTTT,CASISRGGADTQYF
TRBJ2-3,TRBV6-5,.,14,.,TGTGCCAGCAGTAGGATGGACGGGGGAGATACGCAGTATTTT,CASSRMDGGDTQYF
TRBJ1-6,TRBV18,few,16,.,TGTGCCAGCTCACTCGGGAGCGCAGGGACGGATTCACCCCTCCACTTT,CASSLGSAGTDSPLHF
TRBJ1-4,TRBV6-5,many,16,.,TGTGCCAGCAGTTCTTTCCATGAGGGAGCTAATGAAAAACTGTTTTTT,CASSSFHEGANEKLFF
TRBJ1-1,TRBV7-2,many,14,TRBD1,TGTGCCAGCAGCTGGGACAGCATGAACACTGAAGCTTTCTTT,CASSWDSMNTEAFF
TRBJ1-1,TRBV5-4,.,15,.,TGTGCCAGCAAGCAGCAGGGAAACAGGGACACTGAAGCTTTCTTT,CASKQQGNRDTEAFF
TRBJ2-6,TRBV10-3,.,15,TRBD1,TGTGCCACCTCCGGGACAGAGTCTGGGGCCAACGTCCTGACTTTC,CATSGTESGANVLTF
TRBJ2-3,TRBV2,few,14,.,TGTGCCAGCAATGGAGACTGGACCACAGATACGCAGTATTTT,CASNGDWTTDTQYF
TRBJ2-7,TRBV29-1,many,16,TRBD2,TGCAGCGTTGAAGATCCCCGGGGGGGGCTAGGCTACGAGCAGTACTTC,CSVEDPRGGLGYEQYF